The 25 T cell receptor beta chains below were found in one sample sequenced in a study of Graves' ophthalmopathy and Graves' hyperthyroidism. RNA transcripts were the template, and TCR beta CDR3 regions were amplified from them. Second-round multiplex PCR came after first-round RT-PCR with HTBI primers. Each CDR3 protein gets one entry after TCRdb re-called the multiplex PCR reads with MiXCR. The data show 650,000 to 900,000 distinct CDR3 sequences, roughly two fifths seen once. The sample comprised peripheral blood. The source is an adult man with Graves' ophthalmopathy.

This clonotype has only a few counts. The chain couples TRBV7-9 to TRBJ2-6; D might be TRBD1 (5 bases). Trimming took off 5 bases at V and 7 bases at J, with 12 bases between the two ends. Germline loops: CDR1 SEHNR, CDR2 FQNEAQ (reference sequence). The CDR3 runs to 14 residues. CDR3 in amino acids: CASSQGQGANVLTF. Written as DNA, the CDR3 is TGTGCCAGCAGCCAAGGCCAGGGAGCCAACGTCCTGACTTTC. Based on the CDR3 plus reference TRBV7-9 and TRBJ2-6, the full variable domain is DTGVSQNPRHKITKRGQNVTFRCDPISEHNRLYWYRQTLGQGPEFLTYFQNEAQLEKSRLLSDRFSAERPKGSFSTLEIQRTEQGDSAMYLCASSQGQGANVLTFGAGSRLTVL.

CDR3 sequence: CASGRGQNEKLFF. In DNA form, the CDR3 reads TGTGCCAGCGGTCGCGGCCAGAATGAAAAACTGTTTTTT. The V call is TRBV25-1, the J call TRBJ1-4; D unresolved. V gave up 8 bases and J gave up 5 bases, with 12 bases separating them. Looked up from germline, CDR1 is MGHDK and CDR2 is SYGVNS. This CDR3 spans 13 amino acids.

The chain has TRBV20-1 and TRBJ2-7, with 9 positions matching TRBD1. The better agreement between TRBJ2-1 and the DNA end casts doubt on the J call. CDR3 size: 15 residues. The germline CDR1 and CDR2 sequences are DFQATT and SNEGSKA (reference sequence). The CDR3 reads CSARDGDRVGNEQFF. In DNA, the CDR3 is TGCAGTGCTAGAGACGGGGACAGGGTAGGCAATGAGCAGTTCTTC.

V gene TRBV3-1 combines with J gene TRBJ2-5, with 9 positions matching TRBD1. TRBJ2-7 explains the end of the DNA better; the J call may be wrong. Germline V CDR1 and CDR2: LGHDT, YNNKEL (reference sequence). The CDR3 is 14 residues long. CDR3 coding DNA: TGTGCCAGCAGCCAGTCGGACAGGGGATACGAGCAGTACTTC. Translation gives CASSQSDRGYEQYF.

V is TRBV5-1 and J is TRBJ1-1; 11 bases match TRBD1. Trimming removed 3 bases from V and 8 bases from J; junction bases left unmatched: 9. The CDR3 is 15 residues long. CDR1 and CDR2 (germline): SGHRS, YFSETQ. CDR3 residues: CASSWTGGRVSEAFF. The CDR3, as DNA: TGCGCCAGCAGCTGGACAGGGGGCAGGGTCTCGGAAGCTTTCTTT.

This clonotype has only a few counts. The chain is built from TRBV20-1 and TRBJ2-7; no clear D. Trimming removed 3 bases at V and 3 bases at J, with 9 bases between. This CDR3 has 12 amino acids. Germline V gives CDR1 DFQATT, CDR2 SNEGSKA (reference sequence). CDR3 sequence: CSASDTDYEQYF. The CDR3 DNA reads TGCAGTGCTAGTGACACGGACTACGAGCAGTACTTC.

The table lists this clonotype with a few counts. The chain has TRBV28 and TRBJ2-5; 7 positions agree with TRBD1. Germline loops: CDR1 MDHEN, CDR2 SYDVKM. The CDR3 covers 14 residues. With 6 bases clipped from V and 0 bases from J, the junction kept 4 bases outside the gene matches. CDR3 in amino acids: CASSSGTDQETQYF. The CDR3 DNA follows: TGTGCCAGCAGCTCAGGGACAGACCAAGAGACCCAGTACTTC.

In this sample, this clonotype turned up many times. The chain has TRBV15 and TRBJ1-2; 7 bases match TRBD1. The V and J ends lost 3 bases and 4 bases, in that order; junction bases with no gene match: 11. Germline V CDR1 and CDR2: LNHNV, YYDKDF (reference sequence). The CDR3 length is 16 residues. CDR3 sequence: CATSRENRDRTYGYTF. CDR3 in DNA: TGTGCCACCAGCAGGGAAAACCGGGACAGAACCTATGGCTACACCTTC.

This clonotype was counted a few times. The chain uses TRBV7-9 and TRBJ1-1; tentative D call: TRBD1 (5 bases). The germline gives CDR1 SEHNR, CDR2 FQNEAQ (reference sequence). This CDR3 has 15 residues. The ends were cut back, 5 bases at V and 0 bases at J, with 13 bases in the middle. CDR3: CASSPTGTVNTEAFF. The CDR3 DNA follows: TGTGCCAGCAGCCCGACCGGGACGGTGAACACTGAAGCTTTCTTT.

This chain links TRBV15 with TRBJ2-5; 9 bases are a match to TRBD2. CDR1 is LNHNV, CDR2 YYDKDF, per germline (reference sequence). The junction had 2 bases not matched to a gene; V was cut back by 0 bases and J by 0 bases. The CDR3 is made up of 16 amino acids. The CDR3 nucleotides are TGTGCCACCAGCAGAGATCTAGCGGGGTACCAAGAGACCCAGTACTTC. As protein: CATSRDLAGYQETQYF.

In regard to this clonotype: A junction end diverges from the germline sequence, so it may reflect a read error. This sequence joins TRBV7-9 and TRBJ1-1; tentative D call: TRBD1 (6 bases). The germline CDR1 and CDR2 sequences are SEHNR and FQNEAQ (reference sequence). CDR3 length: 12 amino acids. For the CDR3, the DNA is TGCGCCAGCAGCCGGGTACAGGGTGAAGCTTTCTTT. This sequence encodes CASSRVQGEAFF.

Comments on this clonotype: A much larger clone is a single base away; this may be a read error. This chain connects TRBV15 to TRBJ1-2; possible D gene TRBD1, 6 bases. This CDR3 region has 15 residues. In germline, CDR1 is LNHNV, CDR2 YYDKDF (reference sequence). The DNA for the CDR3 is TGTGCCACCAGCAGAGGAGGGGGGATTAACTATGGCCACACCTTC. Protein sequence: CATSRGGGINYGHTF.

This clonotype showed up just a few times. V gene TRBV3-1 combines with J gene TRBJ1-2; no clear D gene. CDR1 and CDR2 from the germline V gene are LGHDT and YNNKEL (reference sequence). Between the trimmed V and J ends, which lost 0 bases and 7 bases, there was a span of 9 bases. CDR3 length equals 13 residues. The CDR3, as DNA: TGTGCCAGCAGCCAAGAACAGACTGGTGGCTACACCTTC. Protein: CASSQEQTGGYTF.

The chain links TRBV20-1 to TRBJ1-6; maybe TRBD1 (5 bases). V was cut by 1 base and J by 8 bases, with 9 bases left in between. Germline V gives CDR1 DFQATT, CDR2 SNEGSKA (reference sequence). CDR3 length: 13 amino acids. CDR3 region: CSARAGPYSPLHF. CDR3 DNA: TGCAGTGCTAGAGCAGGGCCGTATTCACCCCTCCACTTT.

Concerning this clonotype itself: Compared with germline, one end of the junction differs, possibly owing to a read error. V gene TRBV7-9 combines with J gene TRBJ2-5; a weak D match, TRBD2 (5 bases). The germline V gene encodes CDR1 SEHNR and CDR2 FQNEAQ (reference sequence). The CDR3 covers 15 residues. The CDR3 sequence: CASSLGRTWEETQYF. DNA for the CDR3: TGTGCTAGCAGCTTAGGAAGGACTTGGGAGGAGACCCAGTACTTC.

The chain has TRBV5-6 and TRBJ2-6, with D possibly being TRBD1 (7 bases). V gave up 5 bases and J gave up 0 bases, with 15 bases separating them. This CDR3 has 17 amino acids. Germline CDR1 reads SGHDT; CDR2 reads YYEEEE. The CDR3 DNA reads TGTGCCAGCAGGGAACAGGGGACTTACTCTGGGGCCAACGTCCTGACTTTC. It translates to CASREQGTYSGANVLTF.

The table lists this clonotype with a few counts. V gene TRBV14 combines with J gene TRBJ1-1; the D is unclear. This CDR3 spans 15 amino acids. Germline V lookup: CDR1 SGHDN, CDR2 FVKESK. The V and J ends lost 4 bases and 2 bases respectively, with 14 bases between them. CDR3 sequence reads: CASSPSYRDNTEAFF. CDR3 DNA: TGTGCCAGCAGCCCTAGTTACCGGGATAACACTGAAGCTTTCTTT.

This clonotype was seen at least ten times. The CDR3 here is CASSRAAVNTEAFF. The CDR3 DNA is TGTGCCAGTAGTAGAGCGGCAGTGAACACTGAAGCTTTCTTT. The rearrangement links TRBV19 to TRBJ1-1, with D unresolved. V was clipped by 4 bases and J by 0 bases, with 9 bases between them. The CDR3 loop spans 14 amino acids. From germline, CDR1 is LNHDA and CDR2 SQIVND (reference sequence).

This clonotype appeared a few times. The genes are TRBV20-1 and TRBJ2-7; 7 bases are shared with TRBD2. Losses at the gene ends were 3 bases for V and 0 bases for J; bases not matched to a gene: 5. The CDR3 has 14 amino acids. Looked up from germline, CDR1 is DFQATT and CDR2 is SNEGSKA (reference sequence). The CDR3 reads CSASIGGGSYEQYF. DNA for the CDR3: TGCAGTGCTAGTATTGGCGGGGGCTCCTACGAGCAGTACTTC.

This clonotype was counted between two and nine times. The chain combines TRBV20-1 with TRBJ2-7; tentative D call: TRBD1 (6 bases). The germline V and J ends were trimmed by 5 bases and 7 bases, with 21 bases remaining between them. The CDR3 contains 14 residues. CDR1 and CDR2 from the germline V gene are DFQATT and SNEGSKA (reference sequence). The CDR3 nucleotides read TGCAGTGCTCGCAGGGGCATTCTGTCGGAAGAGCAGTACTTC. Protein: CSARRGILSEEQYF.

The chain couples TRBV11-2 to TRBJ2-5; 10 bases agree with TRBD2. Germline V gene data show CDR1 as SGHAT and CDR2 as FQNNGV. With V trimmed by 4 bases and J by 2 bases, 10 bases remained unmatched. This CDR3 is 17 amino acids long. CDR3 loop: CASSWGTSVNFQETQYF. CDR3 DNA: TGTGCCAGCAGCTGGGGGACTAGCGTAAACTTTCAAGAGACCCAGTACTTC.

Comment on this clonotype: Sequence at one end of the junction differs from germline and may be a read error. The gene calls are TRBV20-1 and TRBJ2-5; 8 nucleotides match TRBD1. The CDR3 contains 13 residues. Germline CDR1 DFQATT, CDR2 SNEGSKA (reference sequence). As DNA, the CDR3 is TGCAGTGCTAGAGATCCGGACAGGGAGACCCAATACTTC. Amino acids: CSARDPDRETQYF.

This clonotype was observed a handful of times. The V and J genes are TRBV19 and TRBJ1-5; 9 bases are a match to TRBD1. V gave up 11 bases and J gave up 6 bases; unmatched junction bases: 11. The CDR3 extends over 14 amino acids. Germline loops: CDR1 LNHDA, CDR2 SQIVND (reference sequence). The CDR3 nucleotides read TGTGCCGGACCGACAGGGGGGACTGGTCAGCCCCAGCATTTT. It codes for CAGPTGGTGQPQHF.

This clonotype was recorded a few times. Since a much larger clone is just one base distant, this may be a read error. This chain joins TRBV15 and TRBJ1-3; D gene unclear. Germline CDR1 is LNHNV and CDR2 is YYDKDF (reference sequence). The CDR3 totals 12 residues. Trimming removed 0 bases at V and 4 bases at J, with 1 base between. CDR3 loop: CATSRDGNTIYF. The CDR3 DNA is TGTGCCACCAGCAGAGACGGAAACACCATATATTTT.

This chain links TRBV10-2 with TRBJ2-5, with TRBD2 matching over 8 bases. Trimming cost V 6 bases and J 5 bases; bases outside gene matches: 8. The CDR3 contains 14 residues. The germline V gene has CDR1 WSHSY and CDR2 SAAADI. The CDR3 coding sequence is TGCGCCAGCAGATTAGCGGGGATCGAGGAGACCCAGTACTTC. It is translated as CASRLAGIEETQYF.